This T cell receptor (beta chain) was sequenced for a study of blood T cell repertoires in COVID-19. Study overall: Acute-phase and convalescent COVID-19 samples originated in the United States, Italy and Spain. T cells, B-cell-depleted T cells, or PBMCs provided the cDNA or gDNA that served as material.

Original processing notes: Counts of nucleated cells, estimated from reference gene primer amplification, were obtained. Generated by immunoSEQ multiplex PCR, the TCRdb table keeps only in-frame clones and is missing some. The V and J calls and the clone size are those of that table, but D and trimming were determined from the DNA. The table has approximately 100,000 clones, 70% to 85% seen once. The J segment lost 2 bases and the V segment lost 2 bases, leaving 0 bases of the junction unmatched. Per the germline V gene, CDR1 is MNHEY and CDR2 is SMNVEV (reference sequence). The CDR3 is 15 residues long.

This TCR came from a man between 70 and 80 years old with active or convalescent COVID-19. Source material: peripheral blood. This chain uses TRBV27 with TRBJ2-6; 7 bases align to TRBD2. CDR3 loop: CASSLAGAGANVLTF. In DNA, the CDR3 is TGTGCCAGCAGTTTAGCGGGGGCTGGGGCCAACGTCCTGACTTTC.